This T cell receptor (beta chain) stems from a study of T-cell reconstitution after alpha-beta-depleted transplantation in children. V shed 3 bases and J shed 2 bases, with 11 bases lying between them. This CDR3 is built from 13 residues. The germline gives CDR1 DFQATT, CDR2 SNEGSKA (reference sequence). A library of TCRbeta sequences, prepared with unique molecular identifiers, was generated. TCRdb re-analysed the PCR reads in MiXCR, keeping a single row per CDR3 protein. The top ten clones hold about 1.1% of a sample with 640,000 or so distinct CDR3 sequences, approximately 17% of them seen once. This clonotype has at least ten counts.

Sequencing used PBMCs from the stem cell graft donor, obtained from the stem cell graft. The source is a human donor who donated a stem cell graft to a child with acute myeloid leukemia. The rearrangement uses TRBV20-1 and TRBJ2-7, with D maybe TRBD2 (5 bases). The CDR3 DNA is TGCAGTGCTAGCTCCGGGAAGGCCTACGAGCAGTACGTC. Protein sequence: CSASSGKAYEQYV.